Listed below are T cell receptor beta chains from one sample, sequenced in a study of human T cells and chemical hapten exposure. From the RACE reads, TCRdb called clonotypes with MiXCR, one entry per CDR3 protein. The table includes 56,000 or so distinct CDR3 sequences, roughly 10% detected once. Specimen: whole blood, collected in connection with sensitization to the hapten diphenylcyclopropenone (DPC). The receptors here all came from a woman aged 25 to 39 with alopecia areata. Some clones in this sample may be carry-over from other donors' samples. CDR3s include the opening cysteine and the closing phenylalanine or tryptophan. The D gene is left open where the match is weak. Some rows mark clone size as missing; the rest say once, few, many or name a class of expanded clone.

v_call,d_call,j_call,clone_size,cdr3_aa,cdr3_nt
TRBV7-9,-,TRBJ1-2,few,CASSLAGQGLGYTF,TGTGCCAGCAGCTTAGCGGGGCAGGGATTAGGCTACACCTTC
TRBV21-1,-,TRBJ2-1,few,CASTASGVYNEQFF,TGTGCCAGCACTGCTAGCGGGGTCTACAATGAGCAGTTCTTC
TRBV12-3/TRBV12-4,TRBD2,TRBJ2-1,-,CASRIVAGGLNEQFF,TGTGCCAGCAGGATCGTAGCGGGGGGGTTAAATGAGCAGTTCTTC
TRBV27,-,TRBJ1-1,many,CASSQLGGEAFF,TGTGCCAGTTCTCAATTGGGTGGGGAAGCTTTCTTT
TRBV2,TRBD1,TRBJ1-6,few,CASNGPGQGGLGGNSPLHF,TGTGCCAGCAACGGACCGGGACAGGGCGGTCTGGGGGGTAATTCACCCCTCCACTTT
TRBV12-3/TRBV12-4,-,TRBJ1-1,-,CASRSTANTEAFF,TGTGCCAGCAGATCCACAGCGAACACTGAAGCTTTCTTT
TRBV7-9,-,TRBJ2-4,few,CASSLATDVAKNIQYF,TGTGCCAGCAGCTTAGCGACAGACGTAGCCAAAAACATTCAGTACTTC
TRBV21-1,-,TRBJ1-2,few,CASSKVRQLNYGYTF,TGTGCCAGCAGCAAAGTCCGACAGCTTAACTATGGCTACACCTTC
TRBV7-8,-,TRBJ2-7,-,CASSLRGGGYEQYF,TGTGCCAGCAGCTTACGGGGAGGGGGATACGAGCAGTACTTC
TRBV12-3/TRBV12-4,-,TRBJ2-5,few,CASSLRQGKETQYF,TGTGCCAGCAGTTTACGGCAGGGCAAAGAGACCCAGTACTTC
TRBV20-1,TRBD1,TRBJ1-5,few,CSARTGTGFGSQPQHF,TGCAGTGCTAGAACCGGGACAGGGTTCGGTAGTCAGCCCCAGCATTTT
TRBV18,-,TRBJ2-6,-,CASSPPGANVLTF,TGTGCCAGCTCACCCCCTGGGGCCAACGTCCTGACTTTC
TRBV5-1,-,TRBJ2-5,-,CASSWDQETQYF,TGCGCCAGCAGCTGGGACCAAGAGACCCAGTACTTC
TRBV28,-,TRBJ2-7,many,CASSLESYEQYF,TGTGCCAGCAGCCTAGAGAGCTACGAGCAGTACTTC